A selection of T cell receptor beta chains follows, all from one sample in a study of human T cells and chemical hapten exposure. TCRdb passed the RACE reads through MiXCR, listing each CDR3 protein once. The sample holds about 130,000 distinct CDR3 sequences, 8.5% to 9.5% seen once. The material sequenced was whole blood. The source is a male donor in good health. Some clones in this sample may be carry-over from other donors' samples. Each CDR3 is given without its conserved first and last residue. Size is omitted from some rows. Given values are once, few, many or a class for expanded clones.

size	V	J	CDR3
many	TRBV6-2/TRBV6-3	TRBJ2-1	ASSPTGTYNEQF
NA	TRBV29-1	TRBJ1-1	SVEWARGNFEAF
many	TRBV4-2	TRBJ2-3	ASSPTGTGDDTQY
NA	TRBV10-3	TRBJ2-3	AINIGQITDTQY
few	TRBV3-1	TRBJ2-2	ASASTRILNTGELF
NA	TRBV30	TRBJ1-1	AWSVRGGLETF
NA	TRBV20-1	TRBJ2-7	SARPPGAASYEQY
NA	TRBV7-9	TRBJ1-2	ASHGGASVGVLYGYT
NA	TRBV6-4	TRBJ2-2	ASSPLAGANTGELF
many	TRBV18	TRBJ1-6	ASSQSPGTDNSPLH
few	TRBV4-2	TRBJ1-4	ASSRQGPGGNEKLF
few	TRBV6-7	TRBJ2-1	ASSSTGLSYNEQF
few	TRBV11-2	TRBJ1-5	ASSLDPGVQPQH
many	TRBV7-2	TRBJ1-1	ASSLARVDTEAF
many	TRBV7-2	TRBJ1-5	ASSLSGTATGQPQH
few	TRBV6-5	TRBJ2-5	ASSYEGSTQETQY
many	TRBV7-9	TRBJ1-1	ASSLAAWVEAF
many	TRBV5-6	TRBJ2-1	ASSLGAGAKNEQF
NA	TRBV7-9	TRBJ2-3	ASGRAGSSFRTDTQY
few	TRBV7-9	TRBJ2-7	ASSPRDRDSYEQY
NA	TRBV5-1	TRBJ1-1	ASSLPRRTGLDTEAF
NA	TRBV7-2	TRBJ1-5	ASSLGSGTNQPQH
few	TRBV6-1	TRBJ2-3	ASTALTSGRTDTQY
NA	TRBV3-1	TRBJ1-6	ASSFTENSPLH
NA	TRBV5-1	TRBJ1-1	ASSQGQMNTEAF
many	TRBV28	TRBJ1-1	ASATGAMNTEAF
NA	TRBV18	TRBJ1-3	ASSPDGASGNTIY
few	TRBV6-2/TRBV6-3	TRBJ2-5	ASSPSGGRTRRAQY
NA	TRBV27	TRBJ2-7	ASSFSGTSGLTHEQY
few	TRBV25-1	TRBJ2-7	ASSEFMAGAYEQY
NA	TRBV20-1	TRBJ2-3	SAVQGVDTQY
few	TRBV29-1	TRBJ2-7	SVMRGEYYEQY
few	TRBV6-6	TRBJ2-3	ASSYARGLLDVDTQY
many	TRBV24-1	TRBJ2-3	ATSDPNTDTQY
NA	TRBV5-1	TRBJ1-5	ASSPTGTSNQPQH
many	TRBV15	TRBJ2-2	ATSTRALGELF
many	TRBV6-4	TRBJ2-3	ASSGTSGGTDTQY
many	TRBV3-1	TRBJ2-5	ASSQEGQTQETQY
NA	TRBV10-3	TRBJ2-7	AISEDGTYHSYEQY
few	TRBV2	TRBJ2-1	ASNSQPGQGANEQF
NA	TRBV12-3/TRBV12-4	TRBJ2-3	ASSPGLAGEDTQY
few	TRBV5-6	TRBJ1-1	ASSRGLANTEAF
few	TRBV27	TRBJ2-7	ASSLNREGYEQY
NA	TRBV7-9	TRBJ2-7	ASSSTTGTYEQY
NA	TRBV4-2	TRBJ2-5	ASSPGTGGASETQY
many	TRBV14	TRBJ2-1	ASSQLTTGKQF
few	TRBV30	TRBJ2-5	AWSFPDRTETQY
few	TRBV28	TRBJ2-5	ASSLGPDQETQY
NA	TRBV5-6	TRBJ1-5	VSSLWGGSNQPQH
few	TRBV7-8	TRBJ1-6	ASSLAPRQGRSPLH
few	TRBV11-2	TRBJ1-2	ASSFLGNGYT
few	TRBV4-3	TRBJ2-5	ASSQGAAGGQETQY
NA	TRBV7-6	TRBJ2-3	ASSPRTSGSSTDTQY